A selection of T cell receptor beta chains follows, all from one sample in a study of blood T cell repertoires in COVID-19. Only in-frame clones appear in the TCRdb table, and some are missing; sequencing was by immunoSEQ multiplex PCR. The data hold some 130,000 clones, with roughly four fifths observed a single time. Input material: peripheral blood. Every receptor here comes from a human donor in a cohort sampled during active COVID-19. Each CDR3 is given with its conserved first and last residue. The D gene is left open where the match is weak. The size of a clone is reported for some rows only, either as once, few or many, or as a class for expanded clones.

TRBV6-5	NA	NA	TRBJ2-7	TGTGCCAGCAGTCCCGGGAATGCCGCGGAGCAGTACTTC	CASSPGNAAEQYF
TRBV15	NA	NA	TRBJ1-4	TGTGCCACCAGCGCTACTACAGGGATCGGTGAAAAACTGTTTTTT	CATSATTGIGEKLFF
TRBV2	TRBD1	few	TRBJ1-1	TGTGCCAGCAGGGCGAGACAGGGGCCGAACACTGAAGCTTTCTTT	CASRARQGPNTEAFF
TRBV7-8	NA	NA	TRBJ2-7	TGTGCCAGCAGCTTAGGCCGCTTCTACTCCTACGAGCAGTACTTC	CASSLGRFYSYEQYF
TRBV2	TRBD1	once	TRBJ1-2	TGTGCCAGCCACAGGGGTCTGGACTATGGCTACACCTTC	CASHRGLDYGYTF
TRBV6-5	TRBD1	NA	TRBJ1-1	TGTGCCAGCAGTAAACAGGGGATAAGGGACACTGAAGCTTTCTTT	CASSKQGIRDTEAFF
TRBV4-2	NA	few	TRBJ1-1	TGTGCCAGCAGCCAAGGGACACGGGAGAGAGAAGCTTTCTTT	CASSQGTREREAFF
TRBV5-4	NA	NA	TRBJ2-7	TGTGCCAGCAGCTTGGGAAGCGACTACGAGCAGTACTTC	CASSLGSDYEQYF
TRBV3-1/TRBV3-2	NA	NA	TRBJ2-7	TGTGCCAGCAGCCAAGATAAGGGGTACGAGCAGTACTTC	CASSQDKGYEQYF
TRBV15	TRBD1	few	TRBJ2-4	TGTGCCACCAGCAGAGGTCGCGGACAGGGGCTAGCCAAAAACATTCAGTACTTC	CATSRGRGQGLAKNIQYF
TRBV19	TRBD1	NA	TRBJ1-6	TGTGCCAGTAGTACAGGGACAGGGTGGAATAATTCACCCCTCCACTTT	CASSTGTGWNNSPLHF
TRBV5-3	NA	NA	TRBJ1-2	TGTGCCAGAAGCTTGGTCGTGGCCAGGGGTGATGGCTACACCTTC	CARSLVVARGDGYTF
TRBV5-6	TRBD1	NA	TRBJ2-7	TGTGCCAGCAGCTTATGGCAGGGGGTCCACGAGCAGTACTTC	CASSLWQGVHEQYF
TRBV19	TRBD1	NA	TRBJ1-5	TGTGCCAGTAGTATGGGGACAGGGAATCAGCCCCAGCATTTT	CASSMGTGNQPQHF
TRBV5-1	TRBD1	few	TRBJ2-5	TGCGCCAGCAGCTTGGGACAGGGGGGGACCCAGTACTTC	CASSLGQGGTQYF
TRBV28	NA	NA	TRBJ1-5	TGTGCCAGCAGCCCTAATAGCAATCAGCCCCAGCATTTT	CASSPNSNQPQHF
TRBV5-1	NA	NA	TRBJ2-5	TGCGCCAGCAGCGGGGAACTAGGTGGGACCCAGTACTTC	CASSGELGGTQYF
TRBV28	TRBD1	once	TRBJ1-1	TGTGCCAGCCTACTAAGGGGGCTGGCTGAAGCTTTCTTT	CASLLRGLAEAFF
TRBV4-1	TRBD1	few	TRBJ2-1	TGCGCCAGCAGCCAAACAGGGGGCGTGTTCTACAATGAGCAGTTCTTC	CASSQTGGVFYNEQFF
TRBV7-2	NA	NA	TRBJ1-1	TGTGCCAGCAGCGGACAGACTTACACTGAAGCTTTCTTT	CASSGQTYTEAFF
TRBV11-2	TRBD2	NA	TRBJ2-4	TGTGCCAGCAGCTCTGTCGGGGGGTCCCAAGTCAAAAACATTCAGTACTTC	CASSSVGGSQVKNIQYF
TRBV5-1	NA	NA	TRBJ2-1	TGCGCCAGCAGCTTGGTGCGGGTTGGGCAGCCGCCCCATGAGCAGTTCTTC	CASSLVRVGQPPHEQFF
TRBV21-1	NA	NA	TRBJ1-5	TGTGCCAGCAGCCCCGAGGGAGAGCTGCGCAATCAGCCCCAGCATTTT	CASSPEGELRNQPQHF
TRBV2	TRBD2	NA	TRBJ2-7	TGTGCCAGCAGGGGACTAGCGGGGGTCTACGAGCAGTACTTC	CASRGLAGVYEQYF
TRBV7-9	NA	NA	TRBJ1-2	TGTGCCAGCAGCTTAGTGCGGGGGGGCCGCAGCTATGGCTACACCTTC	CASSLVRGGRSYGYTF
TRBV6-5	TRBD1	NA	TRBJ1-2	TGTGCCAGCAGGGACAGGGGGTCTAACTATGGCTACACCTTC	CASRDRGSNYGYTF
TRBV5-1	NA	NA	TRBJ1-2	TGCGCCAGCAGCAGGGCCGGGACATCCAAGAGCTATGGCTACACCTTC	CASSRAGTSKSYGYTF
TRBV23-1	NA	NA	TRBJ1-2	TGCGCCCGCCCACCGGGGTCCTATGGCTACACCTTC	CARPPGSYGYTF
TRBV24-1	TRBD2	NA	TRBJ2-1	TGTGCCACCAGTGATCCGACTAGCGGGGGGTTGAGAGAGCAGTTCTTC	CATSDPTSGGLREQFF
TRBV30	TRBD1	NA	TRBJ1-2	TGTGCCGGCCGCCGGGACAGGGTCGATGGCTACACCTTC	CAGRRDRVDGYTF
TRBV11-3	NA	NA	TRBJ2-6	TGTGCCAGCAGCTTAGGGGGCGCTGGGGCCAACGTCCTGACTTTC	CASSLGGAGANVLTF
TRBV2	TRBD2	NA	TRBJ2-3	TGTGCCAGCAGCACCGGGGGGGCAGGGGATACGCAGTATTTT	CASSTGGAGDTQYF